The clone carrying this T cell receptor beta chain was counted only a few times. Its target is not known. Semi-nested PCR with Nested Universal Primer A followed constant-region reverse priming of full-length variable regions. Each CDR3 protein is one row after TCRdb ran MiXCR on the 5' RACE reads. The sample includes tens of thousands of distinct CDR3 sequences, approximately 23% of them seen just once. General observations from the study: Tumor memory CD4+ T cell TCR gene usage was found to cluster with blood and lymph node memory CD4+ cells and with lymph node naive CD4+ cells.

This CDR3 has 18 residues. Deletions cut 4 bases from V and 0 bases from J, with 20 bases between. Germline values: CDR1 SGHRS, CDR2 YFSETQ. The source is a female donor with breast cancer. The material sequenced was memory CD4+ T cells sorted from a lymph node. Sample subset: memory CD4+ T cells, CD4+CD45RO+CD25-. The chain employs TRBV5-1 and TRBJ2-1, with D possibly matching TRBD2 (6 bases). The CDR3 DNA sequence: TGCGCCAGCAGCCCCGGCCGGGACTTACTCAGCTCCTACAATGAGCAGTTCTTC. Translation gives CASSPGRDLLSSYNEQFF.